These T cell receptor beta chains were read from a single sample in a study of T cells in Graves' hyperthyroidism and ophthalmopathy. TCRdb re-called the multiplex PCR reads with MiXCR, one entry per CDR3 protein. The table has some 300,000 distinct CDR3 sequences, approximately 15% seen once; the top ten hold roughly 33%. The sequencing sample was made of blood. Every receptor here comes from a man aged 30 to 39 with Graves' hyperthyroidism. Each CDR3 is given with its conserved first and last residue. The D gene is left open where the match is weak. Rows give clone size only sometimes, using once, few, many, or a class for an expanded clone.

V	size	D	J	DNA	CDR3
TRBV7-2	.	.	TRBJ2-1	TGTGCCAGCAGCTCGGGCTCCTACAATGAGCAGTTCTTC	CASSSGSYNEQFF
TRBV19	few	.	TRBJ1-1	TGTGCCAGTGGCACCGGGACGGAGAACACTGAAGCTTTCTTT	CASGTGTENTEAFF
TRBV3-1	few	TRBD2	TRBJ2-3	TGTGCCAGCAGCCGCGGACTAGTTGCAGATACGCAGTATTTT	CASSRGLVADTQYF
TRBV12-3/TRBV12-4	many	.	TRBJ2-7	TGTGCCAGCAGTTTCGATAGCCAAACGGCCTACGAGCAGTACTTC	CASSFDSQTAYEQYF
TRBV9	few	TRBD2	TRBJ2-5	TGTGCCAGCAGCGCCGGGACTAGTTTTGAGACCCAGTACTTC	CASSAGTSFETQYF
TRBV20-1	few	.	TRBJ2-3	TGCAGTGCCGTCCGGGGGGCGGGCACAGATACGCAGTATTTT	CSAVRGAGTDTQYF
TRBV6-1	few	.	TRBJ2-7	TGTGCCAGCAGTTATCCCGACACCTACGAGCAGTACTTC	CASSYPDTYEQYF
TRBV19	few	.	TRBJ2-1	TGTGCCAGTAGTACGGCTAGTAATGAGCAGTTCTTC	CASSTASNEQFF
TRBV3-1	.	TRBD1	TRBJ1-2	TGTGCCAGCAGCTCCCAAATAATCCGGACAGGGGGCCTCTATGGCTACACCTTC	CASSSQIIRTGGLYGYTF
TRBV30	many	.	TRBJ1-2	TGTGCCTGGAGGAGGGCAAATGGCTACACCTTC	CAWRRANGYTF
TRBV2	many	.	TRBJ2-3	TGTGCCAGCACCCCAAGTCTATTTGCCCGCACCTCGGGCACAGATACGCAGTATTTT	CASTPSLFARTSGTDTQYF
TRBV28	many	.	TRBJ2-7	TGTGCCAGCGTCGGGCCCCTGACATACGAGCAGTACTTC	CASVGPLTYEQYF
TRBV20-1	many	TRBD1	TRBJ2-7	TGCAGTGCTAGAGCCCGGAGGGGACAGGGAGACGAGCAGTACTTC	CSARARRGQGDEQYF
TRBV5-1	few	TRBD2	TRBJ2-6	TGCGCCAGCAGCTTGGAGGGTAGCGGGAGCTCTGGGGCCAACGTCCTGACTTTC	CASSLEGSGSSGANVLTF
TRBV6-1	many	.	TRBJ1-1	TGTGCCAGCAGTGAAGAGGTAAACACTGAAGCTTTCTTT	CASSEEVNTEAFF
TRBV5-1	.	.	TRBJ2-5	TGCGCCAGCAGCCCGGGTAATGGCGGATCCCAAGAGACCCAGTACTTC	CASSPGNGGSQETQYF
TRBV11-2	.	.	TRBJ2-2	TGTGCCAGCAGCTTAAGGCACAGGGAAGAAAGCACCGGGGAGCTGTTTTTT	CASSLRHREESTGELFF
TRBV24-1	few	.	TRBJ2-1	TGTGCCACCAGTGATTTGGGTAAGGGGCAGGACAATGAGCAGTTCTTC	CATSDLGKGQDNEQFF
TRBV9	.	TRBD1	TRBJ1-1	TGTGCCAGCAGCGCCTCGGGACAGGGTGACACTGAAGCTTTCTTT	CASSASGQGDTEAFF
TRBV5-5	.	TRBD2	TRBJ2-1	TGTGCCAGCAGCTTGGCCGGTAGCGGGGGCTTCTCCTACAATGAGCAGTTCTTC	CASSLAGSGGFSYNEQFF
TRBV12-3/TRBV12-4	many	.	TRBJ1-1	TGTGCCAGCAGTTTATCATCCGGCACTGAAGCTTTCTTT	CASSLSSGTEAFF
TRBV6-1	many	.	TRBJ1-1	TGTGCCAGCACACCGTTAATAACCGATTCTTTCTTT	CASTPLITDSFF
TRBV6-1	many	TRBD1	TRBJ2-7	TGTGCCAGCAGATTCTCCGGGACAGTCGAGCAGTACTTC	CASRFSGTVEQYF
TRBV12-3/TRBV12-4	few	.	TRBJ1-6	TGTGCCAGCAGTTTCTCTGGGTCCTATAATTCACCCCTCCACTTT	CASSFSGSYNSPLHF
TRBV7-8	many	.	TRBJ2-7	TGTGCCAGCAGCCTAATTGACTTCTACGAGCAGTACTTC	CASSLIDFYEQYF
TRBV27	many	.	TRBJ1-1	TGTGCCAGCAGGTGGACAGCAATGAACACTGAAGCTTTCTTT	CASRWTAMNTEAFF
TRBV11-2	many	.	TRBJ2-1	TGTGCCAGTATTCCTTACCGGGACTCTCCTTTGAATGAGCAGTTCTTC	CASIPYRDSPLNEQFF
TRBV5-1	many	TRBD1	TRBJ1-2	TGCGCCAGCAGCTTGGGACAGGGGGCTAGTGGCTACACCTTC	CASSLGQGASGYTF
TRBV3-1	many	.	TRBJ2-2	TGTGCCAGCGTGGTGGCTGTGAACACCGGGGAGCTGTTTTTT	CASVVAVNTGELFF